This TCR beta chain emerged from a study of T cell responses to AZD1222 COVID-19 vaccine (dated by TCRdb to the early 2020s). Turning to the overall study: AZD1222 recipients with second doses at about 4 weeks or about 12 weeks were pooled, because spike-specific TCR depth and breadth did not differ between schedules. A total of about 230 trial participants underwent TCR sequencing, of whom 207 received two doses of AZD1222 and about 26 received two doses of the MenACWY control vaccine. Enrollment into the trials was organized by age into subgroups of 18-55, 56-69 and 70-plus years, and those subgroups contained roughly 150, 30 and 60 TCR-sequenced participants, respectively. What the authors observed across the whole study: The whole spike protein was spanned by vaccine-associated CD4 TCRs, and dominant responses were seen in regions 160-218 and 743-854. Epitopes outside the regions mutated in the B.1.351 and B.1.1.7 variants were reportedly recognized by nearly half of the unique spike-specific TCRs. Participants were mostly white British and included more females than males, and it was suggested by the authors that clonal diversity may have been underestimated. In the small 56-69-year group, the increase in depth fell short of significance, most likely because of low power. No day 14 peak-response samples were available, so repertoires were characterized only after the peak T cell response. Spike-specific TCR breadth and depth rose significantly after two AZD1222 doses compared with day 0 and with MenACWY recipients. Conclusions about previously exposed vaccinees were limited because only six or seven AZD1222 recipients were SARS-CoV-2 seropositive at baseline.

The cysteine opens and the phenylalanine closes a CDR3 of 13 amino acids. Here the CDR3 DNA is all that survives: 39 bases in frame from base 1. V drops 6 bases and J drops 7 bases, leaving 15 bases in between. The CDR3 regions of human TCRbeta chains were subjected to immunosequencing. In the paper's pipeline: Repertoire TCRs were matched against a reference library of SARS-CoV-2-specific TCRs generated with the MIRA antigen-specificity platform. Breadth was defined as the fraction of unique TCRs that were SARS-CoV-2-associated. Depth was defined as the fraction of total T cells that were SARS-CoV-2-associated. Using the MIRA data, each spike-specific TCR was mapped to the spike region that the TCR reacts to and placed in a CD4 or CD8 class. Log10-transformed breadth and depth values were compared by one-way ANOVA with Sidak's multiple comparisons tests. TCRdb holds this immuneACCESS table with in-frame rearrangements only. Some clones are missing; in checked studies, unresolved V genes explain under half, and the rest has no known cause. That table is the source of V, J and clone size, and D and trimming were worked out from the DNA. The sample profile shows about 92,000 clones; around 90% of them were found once. The leading ten clones occupy 20% to 25% of the sample.

In regard to this clone: This receptor's antigen is unknown. One base away there is no much larger clone; base qualities are not given.

The sample's time point, from its label and the paper: baseline before first vaccination. Vaccinee samples came from UK trials COV001 and COV002, including a single-blind randomized controlled phase 2/3 trial of AZD1222 (ChAdOx1 nCoV-19) in healthy adults. For TCRbeta chain sequencing, PBMC samples were collected from trial participants at day 0 and at day 28 after the second dose. The TCR sequence derives from an adult in good health. Sequencing was performed on peripheral blood, taken on day 0 of AZD1222 vaccination. The receptor chain draws on TRBV12-3 or TRBV12-4 and TRBJ1-2, with a weak D call of TRBD1 (6 bases match). This receptor has the CDR3 CASRPSGGTGYTF. The DNA sequence is as follows: TGTGCCAGCAGACCCTCGGGGGGCACTGGCTACACCTTC.